This TCR beta chain appears in the sequencing data of a study of blood T cell repertoires in COVID-19 (dated by TCRdb to the early 2020s). In terms of the full investigation: Samples covering the acute and convalescent phases of COVID-19 were provided by collaborators in the United States, Italy and Spain. The prospective study material was composed of cDNA or gDNA derived from T cells, B-cell-depleted T cells, or PBMCs. Deeply sampled blood TCRbeta repertoires from subjects exposed to, actively infected with, or recovered from COVID-19 were included in the dataset. The repertoires were released in a freely available public database meant as a resource for research on the immune response to SARS-CoV-2. The samples were drawn from the first 160 participants of the ongoing ImmuneRACE study and from 1,200 or so subjects provided by 6 global collaborators. The sample metadata nearly always contained a de-identified subject ID, COVID-19 status, age in years and sex. HLA class I and class II types, where available, came from metadata supplied by the sample provider rather than from assay-based typing. Beyond this particular receptor, the publication reports: The amount of clinical and demographic metadata varied by source and participant and was provided uncurated.

The collaborating institutions used their own protocols to collect whole blood in K2EDTA tubes. For TCRbeta analysis, collaborators shipped samples as frozen whole blood, isolated PBMCs, or DNA extracted from either of those sample types. The cysteine opens and the phenylalanine closes a CDR3 of 15 amino acids. The DNA shown is the 45-base CDR3, in frame from base 1. V is trimmed back by 3 bases and J by 5 bases, and the junction contains 4 bases that no gene match accounts for. CDR1 and CDR2, per the germline V gene (reference sequence), are LNHDA and SQIVND. Note on this clone: This receptor's antigen is unknown. Base qualities are not recorded, but no much larger clone differs from it by a single base.

TCRbeta CDR3 regions were amplified from genomic DNA using the immunoSEQ Assay, a bias-controlled multiplex PCR. The paper's processing steps were these. The number of nucleated cells in each sample was estimated from the amplification of reference gene primers within the assay. Sequence reads were collapsed and filtered to measure the absolute abundance of every unique TCRbeta CDR3 rearrangement. Productive Simpson clonality was computed per sample as the square root of Simpson's diversity index over productive rearrangements. Not all clones reach the TCRdb copy of this immuneACCESS table, which keeps in-frame sequences only. Checked studies attribute under half of the gap to unresolved V genes and leave the rest unexplained. V, J and clone size derive from that table, while D and trimming were established from the DNA sequence. The sample table records 150,000 or so clones; 80% to 90% of these occur just once. 7.5% to 9.5% of the sample goes to the ten largest clones.

The sequence links TRBV19 to TRBJ1-4; 9 bases in the middle match TRBD1. The clonotype was recovered from a human donor with acute or convalescent COVID-19. The donor label of this sample is uncertain. The source material was peripheral blood. The CDR3 reads CASSITGTGNEKLFF. The DNA sequence reads TGTGCCAGTAGTATTACCGGGACAGGGAATGAAAAACTGTTTTTT.